This is a list of T cell receptor beta chains from one sample in a study of T cell responses to AZD1222 COVID-19 vaccine. The assay was immunoSEQ multiplex PCR, and TCRdb's table has in-frame clones only and misses some. The repertoire holds 95,000 to 100,000 clones, with roughly 87% as singletons. Sequencing was performed on peripheral blood, taken on day 0 of AZD1222 vaccination. The receptors were sampled from an adult in good health. The CDR3 runs from the conserved cysteine through the conserved F or W. D genes are given only for firm matches. Clone sizes are given selectively: once, few, many, or a class where the clone is expanded.

V	size	D	J	CDR3	DNA
TRBV10-3	NA	NA	TRBJ2-2	CAISPQGNTGELFF	TGTGCCATCAGTCCACAGGGAAACACCGGGGAGCTGTTTTTT
TRBV7-2	NA	TRBD2	TRBJ2-7	CASSFTSGSYEQYF	TGTGCCAGCAGCTTTACTAGCGGGAGCTACGAGCAGTACTTC
TRBV19	NA	TRBD1	TRBJ2-7	CASSTGQGLLYEQYF	TGTGCCAGTAGTACCGGACAGGGGTTACTCTACGAGCAGTACTTC
TRBV24-1	NA	NA	TRBJ2-3	CATSDLGTGPSTDTQYF	TGTGCCACCAGTGATTTAGGAACGGGACCAAGCACAGATACGCAGTATTTT
TRBV5-1	NA	NA	TRBJ1-2	CASQAGEGNQSGYTF	TGCGCCAGCCAGGCGGGGGAGGGAAATCAAAGTGGCTACACCTTC
TRBV7-8	NA	NA	TRBJ1-3	CASTRSQGNTIYF	TGTGCCAGCACCAGAAGTCAGGGAAACACCATATATTTT
TRBV7-9	NA	NA	TRBJ1-2	CASSSDRYGYTF	TGTGCCAGCAGCTCCGACAGATATGGCTACACCTTC
TRBV7-8	NA	NA	TRBJ2-1	CASSLGPGTTYNEQFF	TGTGCCAGCAGCTTAGGTCCTGGCACAACGTACAATGAGCAGTTCTTC
TRBV18	NA	NA	TRBJ1-1	CASSPGEGGMNTEAFF	TGTGCCAGCTCACCAGGGGAGGGGGGGATGAACACTGAAGCTTTCTTT
TRBV28	NA	NA	TRBJ1-2	CASSLVSAYGYTF	TGTGCCAGCAGTTTAGTCAGTGCCTATGGCTACACCTTC
TRBV19	NA	NA	TRBJ2-1	CASSQSLVSARNEQFF	TGTGCCAGTTCCCAATCTCTAGTATCGGCTCGCAATGAGCAGTTCTTC
TRBV12-3/TRBV12-4	NA	TRBD1	TRBJ2-7	CATRQGSEQYF	TGTGCCACTCGACAGGGGAGTGAGCAGTACTTC
TRBV28	NA	NA	TRBJ1-5	CASSFPPRPSQHF	TGTGCCAGCAGTTTCCCCCCCCGTCCTTCCCAGCATTTT
TRBV5-3	NA	NA	TRBJ1-1	CARLAAQTPMNTEAFF	TGTGCCAGACTTGCAGCCCAGACCCCCATGAACACTGAAGCTTTCTTT
TRBV29-1	NA	NA	TRBJ2-1	CSVELDSYNEQFF	TGCAGCGTTGAGCTGGACTCCTACAATGAGCAGTTCTTC
TRBV30	NA	NA	TRBJ1-4	CAWIGSEKLFF	TGTGCCTGGATTGGCAGTGAAAAACTGTTTTTT
TRBV7-6	NA	TRBD2	TRBJ2-7	CASSSPGLAGFF	TGTGCCAGCAGCTCACCGGGACTAGCGGGATTTTTC
TRBV11-2	once	TRBD1	TRBJ1-5	CASRAGGSNQPQHF	TGTGCCAGCAGGGCAGGGGGTAGCAATCAGCCCCAGCATTTT
TRBV14	NA	NA	TRBJ1-3	CASTLTRSSGNTIYF	TGTGCCAGCACGTTGACGCGGAGCTCTGGAAACACCATATATTTT
TRBV19	NA	NA	TRBJ2-7	CARPTWPYEQYF	TGTGCCAGGCCAACTTGGCCCTACGAGCAGTACTTC
TRBV11-2	NA	NA	TRBJ1-6	CASSLGLDNSPLHF	TGTGCCAGCAGCCTTGGACTGGATAATTCACCCCTCCACTTT
TRBV11-2	NA	NA	TRBJ1-1	CASSNHRAKNTEAFF	TGTGCCAGCAGCAATCACAGGGCTAAGAACACTGAAGCTTTCTTT
TRBV19	NA	NA	TRBJ2-2	CASIGRTNTGELFF	TGTGCCAGCATCGGACGGACGAACACCGGGGAGCTGTTTTTT
TRBV7-6	NA	NA	TRBJ2-7	CASSLAETTYEQYF	TGTGCCAGCAGCTTAGCGGAGACTACCTACGAGCAGTACTTC
TRBV30	few	NA	TRBJ2-2	CAWARLANTGELFF	TGTGCCTGGGCCAGACTAGCGAACACCGGGGAGCTGTTTTTT
TRBV3-1/TRBV3-2	NA	TRBD2	TRBJ2-7	CASSSGLALYEQYF	TGTGCCAGCAGCTCGGGACTAGCTCTCTACGAGCAGTACTTC
TRBV5-1	few	NA	TRBJ1-1	CASSLALEKNTEAFF	TGCGCCAGCAGCTTGGCCTTAGAGAAGAACACTGAAGCTTTCTTT
TRBV3-1/TRBV3-2	once	NA	TRBJ2-1	CASSQDPGTGYYNEQFF	TGTGCCAGCAGCCAAGATCCCGGGACTGGCTACTACAATGAGCAGTTCTTC
TRBV7-3	NA	NA	TRBJ2-6	CASSIDRSSGANVLTF	TGTGCCAGCAGCATTGACCGGAGCTCTGGGGCCAACGTCCTGACTTTC
TRBV19	once	TRBD1	TRBJ2-1	CASSTPDRGWGEQFF	TGTGCCAGTAGTACCCCGGACAGGGGATGGGGTGAGCAGTTCTTC
TRBV16	NA	NA	TRBJ1-1	CASSQFSNTEAFF	TGTGCCAGCAGCCAATTCTCGAACACTGAAGCTTTCTTT
TRBV12-5	once	TRBD2	TRBJ2-1	CASGPGGELAVYNEQFF	TGTGCTAGTGGTCCCGGGGGGGAACTAGCGGTTTACAATGAGCAGTTCTTC
TRBV6-6	NA	TRBD2	TRBJ2-7	CASSYASGRSTYEQYF	TGTGCCAGCAGTTACGCTAGCGGGAGGTCCACCTACGAGCAGTACTTC
TRBV15	NA	NA	TRBJ1-1	CATSRVQTPGEAFF	TGTGCCACCAGCAGAGTCCAGACTCCTGGGGAAGCTTTCTTT
TRBV4-2	NA	NA	TRBJ2-3	CASSQLWEGGMAQYF	TGTGCCAGCAGCCAACTCTGGGAAGGCGGGATGGCGCAGTATTTT
TRBV11-3	NA	NA	TRBJ2-1	CASSLEAGSYNEQFF	TGTGCCAGCAGCTTAGAAGCTGGATCCTACAATGAGCAGTTCTTC
TRBV5-5	NA	NA	TRBJ2-7	CALWGGQSSHEQYF	TGTGCCCTTTGGGGAGGACAGTCGAGCCACGAGCAGTACTTC